This passage covers 21 T cell receptor beta chains from one sample sequenced in a study of cytomegalovirus exposure and HLA in healthy donors. Primers for the PCR totalled 60 Vbeta and 13 Jbeta. Libraries were prepared by immunoSEQ multiplex PCR; TCRdb keeps only in-frame clonotypes and omits some of them. The table lists roughly 160,000 clones, approximately 78% of them singletons. Sample: PBMCs. The receptor set was obtained from a male donor in good health and CMV-seronegative.

V and J are TRBV5-1 and TRBJ2-3; 10 bases align to TRBD2. The V and J ends lost 4 bases and 5 bases, in that order; junction bases with no gene match: 4. Germline CDR1 SGHRS, CDR2 YFSETQ. This CDR3 has 14 amino acids. The CDR3 DNA follows: TGCGCCAGCAGCGATAGCGGGGGGATAGATACGCAGTATTTT. Amino acids: CASSDSGGIDTQYF.

As DNA, the CDR3 is TGTGCCAGCAGCCTTTGGGACGGGGGGGACACAGATACGCAGTATTTT. It encodes CASSLWDGGDTDTQYF. The chain combines TRBV4-2 with TRBJ2-3; 8 bases map to TRBD2. V shed 4 bases and J 2 bases; nucleotides not matched to a gene: 8. The CDR3 covers 16 residues. The germline V gene has CDR1 LGHNA and CDR2 YNFKEQ.

The rearrangement joins TRBV5-5 to TRBJ2-7; TRBD1 aligns across 10 bases. Trimming removed 3 bases from V and 2 bases from J; junction bases left unmatched: 5. Germline V gene lookup returns CDR1 SGHKS and CDR2 YYEKEE (reference sequence). The CDR3 length is 15 residues. The CDR3 coding sequence is TGTGCCAGCAGCTCTTCCGGGACAGGGGCCTACGAGCAGTACTTC. Translation: CASSSSGTGAYEQYF. Filled out from reference TRBV5-5 and TRBJ2-7, the complete variable domain reads DAGVTQSPTHLIKTRGQQVTLRCSPISGHKSVSWYQQVLGQGPQFIFQYYEKEERGRGNFPDRFSARQFPNYSSELNVNALLLGDSALYLCASSSSGTGAYEQYFGPGTRLTVT.

This chain connects TRBV11-2 to TRBJ2-7, with TRBD1 as a possible D gene (6 bases). CDR1 and CDR2 (germline): SGHAT, FQNNGV. Trimming took 4 bases from V and 6 from J, leaving 13 bases between them. This CDR3 spans 13 amino acids. The CDR3 DNA reads TGTGCCAGCAGCTCCGTCATACAGGGCGAGCAGTACTTC. Its protein is CASSSVIQGEQYF.

The genes are TRBV7-2 and TRBJ2-5; TRBD1 might be the D (5 bases). The DNA end lines up better with TRBJ2-7; the J call may be wrong. CDR1 and CDR2 from the germline V gene are SGHTA and FQGNSA. This CDR3 contains 15 residues. CDR3 coding DNA: TGTGCCAGCAGCTTAGGGGCAGGGCCCTCCTACGAGCAGTACTTC. This gives the protein CASSLGAGPSYEQYF.

This clone was found a few times. V and J are TRBV7-9 and TRBJ1-5, with D perhaps TRBD1 (5 bases). CDR1 and CDR2 from the germline V gene are SEHNR and FQNEAQ (reference sequence). The V gene lost 3 bases and the J gene lost 5 bases, with 11 bases spanning the gap. CDR3 size: 14 residues. The CDR3: CASSFDSQDQPQHF. CDR3 bases: TGTGCCAGCAGCTTTGACAGCCAAGATCAGCCCCAGCATTTT.

The chain joins TRBV7-9 to TRBJ1-3, with D tentatively TRBD1 (5 bases). The germline gives CDR1 SEHNR, CDR2 FQNEAQ (reference sequence). The CDR3 is made up of 15 amino acids. V was cut by 1 base and J by 4 bases, with 11 bases left in between. The CDR3 spells CASSLVGATGNTIYF. The CDR3 DNA sequence: TGTGCCAGCAGCTTAGTAGGGGCAACGGGAAACACCATATATTTT.

This chain links TRBV9 with TRBJ2-1; a weak D match, TRBD2 (6 bases). This CDR3 is 17 amino acids long. Germline lookup yields CDR1 SGDLS and CDR2 YYNGEE. V dropped 3 bases and J dropped 0 bases, with 16 bases sitting between them. This CDR3 is CASSALGSTSSYNEQFF. The CDR3 bases are TGTGCCAGCAGCGCCCTAGGCTCGACTAGCTCCTACAATGAGCAGTTCTTC.

This clone showed up just a few times. This chain connects TRBV29-1 to TRBJ2-7; D is perhaps TRBD2 (5 bases). CDR3 length: 11 residues. V was trimmed by 2 bases and J by 5 bases, leaving 7 bases between them. Germline CDR1 and CDR2: SQVTM and ANQGSEA. DNA of the CDR3: TGCAGCGTTGAACGGGGAGACGAGCAGTACTTC. This codes for CSVERGDEQYF.

The rearrangement uses TRBV11-1 and TRBJ1-3; TRBD1 agrees at 8 bases. Trimming at V came to 1 base and at J to 2 bases, leaving 4 bases not matched to a gene. CDR1 SGHAT and CDR2 FQDESV come from the germline V gene (reference sequence). This CDR3 region has 16 residues. As DNA, the CDR3 is TGTGCCAGCAGCTTAGAGAAGACAGGGGCTGGAAACACCATATATTTT. Amino acid sequence: CASSLEKTGAGNTIYF.

There are a few counts of this clone. This chain uses TRBV6-4 with TRBJ2-1; D might be TRBD2 (5 bases). V lost 2 bases and J 8 bases, leaving 16 bases between the germline ends. This CDR3 spans 15 amino acids. Germline assignment: CDR1 MRHNA and CDR2 SNTAGT. As DNA, the CDR3 is TGTGCCAGCAGTGACGCCCAGCGGAGCCAGGATGAGCAGTTCTTC. It codes for CASSDAQRSQDEQFF.

The V gene is TRBV10-3, the J gene TRBJ2-7; 7 positions agree with TRBD1. Germline V CDR1 and CDR2: ENHRY, SYGVKD. V lost 10 bases, J lost 2 bases, and 8 bases stayed unmatched. The CDR3 extends over 13 amino acids. In DNA, the CDR3 is TGTGCCACCAGACAGGGTCGGGCCTACGAGCAGTACTTC. It is translated as CATRQGRAYEQYF.

The V gene is TRBV10-3, the J gene TRBJ2-2; TRBD1 aligns across 8 bases. The junction had 10 bases not matched to a gene; V was cut back by 10 bases and J by 6 bases. The germline CDR1 and CDR2 sequences are ENHRY and SYGVKD. The length of the CDR3 is 14 residues. CDR3: CASLDRVSSGELFF. Here the CDR3 DNA reads TGTGCCAGCCTGGACAGGGTTTCATCCGGGGAGCTGTTTTTT.

This chain joins TRBV7-3 and TRBJ2-1, with 8 bases that match TRBD2. Germline V gene sequence: CDR1 SGHTA, CDR2 FQGTGA. This CDR3 has 14 residues. V dropped 4 bases and J dropped 9; count of bases not matched to a gene: 8. The chain's CDR3 is CASSWGTSEGEQFF. CDR3 DNA: TGTGCCAGCAGCTGGGGGACTAGTGAGGGTGAGCAGTTCTTC.

V usage is TRBV6-5 and J usage is TRBJ2-2; TRBD2 matches 10 bases. Germline V lookup: CDR1 MNHEY, CDR2 SVGAGI. CDR3 size: 15 residues. V was pared by 7 bases and J by 4 bases, with 6 bases of the junction left unmatched. CDR3 protein: CASTGASGSTGELFF. CDR3 sequence (DNA): TGTGCCAGCACTGGGGCTAGCGGGAGCACCGGGGAGCTGTTTTTT.

This clone was counted once. The V gene is TRBV21-1, the J gene TRBJ1-5; the table gives TRBD1 as D, unverified against the DNA. TRBV21-1 is tagged as a pseudogene. This CDR3 region has 15 residues. Written as DNA, the CDR3 is TGTGCCAGCAGCAAAAAACCGACAGGCCATCAGCCCCAGCATTTT. It encodes CASSKKPTGHQPQHF.

Only one count was recorded for this clone. The chain carries TRBV29-1 and TRBJ2-5, with a weak D call TRBD1 (6 bases). Germline CDR1 SQVTM, CDR2 ANQGSEA. The germline V and J ends were trimmed by 4 bases and 3 bases, with 12 bases remaining between them. The CDR3 is made up of 13 amino acids. The CDR3 bases are TGCAGCGTTGTGGGGGACACGAAAGAGACCCAGTACTTC. As protein: CSVVGDTKETQYF.

V is TRBV27 and J is TRBJ1-5, with 8 nucleotides matching TRBD1. V shed 6 bases and J 3 bases; nucleotides not matched to a gene: 4. CDR3 length: 14 amino acids. Germline V CDR1 and CDR2: MNHEY, SMNVEV (reference sequence). CDR3 sequence reads: CASSRQGNNQPQHF. DNA for the CDR3: TGTGCCAGCAGCCGACAGGGGAACAATCAGCCCCAGCATTTT.

The rearrangement links TRBV5-1 to TRBJ2-3; TRBD1 matches at 7 bases. Germline trimming cut 0 bases from V and 4 bases from J; bases unmatched to any gene: 8. The CDR3 has 16 amino acids. Germline V lookup: CDR1 SGHRS, CDR2 YFSETQ. The CDR3, as DNA: TGCGCCAGCAGCTTGGGCGACAGGGACGGTGCAGATACGCAGTATTTT. Amino acids: CASSLGDRDGADTQYF.

This clone has just a few counts. The rearrangement links TRBV5-4 to TRBJ2-2, with 11 bases identical to TRBD1. The germline CDR1 and CDR2 sequences are SGHNT and YYREEE (reference sequence). This CDR3 has 17 amino acids. After removal of 0 bases from V and 2 bases from J, the junction contained 3 bases not matched to a gene. The CDR3 is CASSLARTGGNTGELFF. As DNA, the CDR3 is TGTGCCAGCAGCTTGGCCCGGACAGGGGGCAACACCGGGGAGCTGTTTTTT.

The chain is built from TRBV28 and TRBJ1-6; D unclear. V shed 7 bases and J shed 5 bases, with 6 bases lying between them. Germline loops: CDR1 MDHEN, CDR2 SYDVKM. The CDR3 spans 12 residues. The CDR3 here is CASNSNNSPLHF. In nucleotides, the CDR3 is TGTGCCAGCAACAGTAATAATTCACCCCTCCACTTT.